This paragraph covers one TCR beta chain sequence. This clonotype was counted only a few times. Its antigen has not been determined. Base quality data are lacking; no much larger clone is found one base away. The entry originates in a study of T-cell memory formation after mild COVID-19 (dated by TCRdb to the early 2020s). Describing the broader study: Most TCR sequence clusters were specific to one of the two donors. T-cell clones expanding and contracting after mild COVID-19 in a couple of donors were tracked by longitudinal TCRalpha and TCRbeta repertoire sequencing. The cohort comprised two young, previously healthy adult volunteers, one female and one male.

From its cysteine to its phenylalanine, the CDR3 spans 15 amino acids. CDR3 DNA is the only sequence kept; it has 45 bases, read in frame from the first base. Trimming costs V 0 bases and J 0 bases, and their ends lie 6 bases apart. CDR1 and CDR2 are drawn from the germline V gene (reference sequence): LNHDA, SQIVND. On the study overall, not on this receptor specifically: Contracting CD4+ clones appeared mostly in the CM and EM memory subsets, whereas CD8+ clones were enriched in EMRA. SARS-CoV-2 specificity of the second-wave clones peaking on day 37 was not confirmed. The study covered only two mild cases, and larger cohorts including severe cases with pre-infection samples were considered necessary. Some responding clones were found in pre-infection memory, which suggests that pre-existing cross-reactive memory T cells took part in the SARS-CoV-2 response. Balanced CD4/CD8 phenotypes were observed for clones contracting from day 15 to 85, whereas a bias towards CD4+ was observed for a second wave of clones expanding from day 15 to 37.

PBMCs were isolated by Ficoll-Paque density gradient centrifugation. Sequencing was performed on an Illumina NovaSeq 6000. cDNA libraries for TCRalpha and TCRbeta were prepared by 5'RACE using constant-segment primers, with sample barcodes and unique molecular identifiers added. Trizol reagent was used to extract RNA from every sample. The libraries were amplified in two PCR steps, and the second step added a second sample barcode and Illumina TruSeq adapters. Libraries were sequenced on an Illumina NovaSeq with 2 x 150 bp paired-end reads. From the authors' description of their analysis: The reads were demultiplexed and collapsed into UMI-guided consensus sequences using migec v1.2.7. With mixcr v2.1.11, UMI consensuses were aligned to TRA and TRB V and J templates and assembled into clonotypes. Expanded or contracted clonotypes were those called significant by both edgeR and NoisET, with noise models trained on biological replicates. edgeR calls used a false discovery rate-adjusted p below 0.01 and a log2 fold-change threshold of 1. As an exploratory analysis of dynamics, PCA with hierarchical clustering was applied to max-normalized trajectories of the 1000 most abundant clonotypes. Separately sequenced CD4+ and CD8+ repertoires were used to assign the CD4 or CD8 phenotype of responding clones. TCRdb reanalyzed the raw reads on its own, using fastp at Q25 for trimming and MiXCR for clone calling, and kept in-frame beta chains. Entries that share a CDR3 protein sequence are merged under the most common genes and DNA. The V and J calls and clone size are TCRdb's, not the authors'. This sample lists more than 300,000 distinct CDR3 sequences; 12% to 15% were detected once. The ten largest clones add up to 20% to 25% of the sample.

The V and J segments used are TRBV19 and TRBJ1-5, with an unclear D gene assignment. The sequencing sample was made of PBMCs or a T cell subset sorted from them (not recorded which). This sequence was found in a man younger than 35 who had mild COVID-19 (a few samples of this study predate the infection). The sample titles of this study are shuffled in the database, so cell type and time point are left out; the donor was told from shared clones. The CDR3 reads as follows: CASSIDSNSNQPQHF. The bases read TGTGCCAGTAGTATAGACAGTAATAGCAATCAGCCCCAGCATTTT.